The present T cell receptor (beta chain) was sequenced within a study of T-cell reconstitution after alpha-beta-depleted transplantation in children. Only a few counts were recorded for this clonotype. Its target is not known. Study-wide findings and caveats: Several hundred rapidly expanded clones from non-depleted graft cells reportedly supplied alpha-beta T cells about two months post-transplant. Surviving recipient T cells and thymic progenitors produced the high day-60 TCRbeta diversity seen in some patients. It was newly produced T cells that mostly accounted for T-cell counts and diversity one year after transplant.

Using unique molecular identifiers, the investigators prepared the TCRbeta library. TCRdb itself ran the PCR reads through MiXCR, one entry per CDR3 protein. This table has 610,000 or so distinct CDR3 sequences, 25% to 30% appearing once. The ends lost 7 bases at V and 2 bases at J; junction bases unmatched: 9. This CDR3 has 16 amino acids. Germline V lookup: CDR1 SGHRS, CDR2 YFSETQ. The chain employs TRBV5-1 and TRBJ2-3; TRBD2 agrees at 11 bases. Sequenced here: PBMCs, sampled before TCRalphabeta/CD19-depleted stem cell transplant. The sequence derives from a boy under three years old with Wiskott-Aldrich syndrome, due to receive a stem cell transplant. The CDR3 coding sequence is TGCGCCAGCGGCCCACTAGCGGGAGCGTTCACAGATACGCAGTATTTT. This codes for CASGPLAGAFTDTQYF.